The 21 T cell receptor beta chains in this list originate from one sample, sequenced in a study of shared clonotypes between healthy human individuals. The table came from immunoSEQ multiplex PCR; TCRdb's copy has only in-frame clones and leaves some out. The sample lists 490,000 or so clones, 79% seen once, with 9.5% to 15% in the top ten. Sequencing was done on a sample of PBMCs. The source is a woman between 40 and 55 years old in good health. Some clones in this sample may be carry-over from other donors' samples.

The CDR3 sequence is CASSLAAIGYGYTF. CDR3 bases: TGTGCCAGCAGCTTAGCTGCTATCGGCTATGGCTACACCTTC. The V gene is TRBV7-9, the J gene TRBJ1-2, with D hard to call. V lost 0 bases and J 4 bases, leaving 9 bases between the germline ends. Germline V CDR1 and CDR2: SEHNR, FQNEAQ (reference sequence). This CDR3 has 14 residues. The full variable domain, with the rest looked up from reference TRBV7-9 and TRBJ1-2, is DTGVSQNPRHKITKRGQNVTFRCDPISEHNRLYWYRQTLGQGPEFLTYFQNEAQLEKSRLLSDRFSAERPKGSFSTLEIQRTEQGDSAMYLCASSLAAIGYGYTFGSGTRLTVV.

This sequence joins TRBV12-2 and TRBJ1-2; the table's TRBD1 call for D was not verified on the DNA. TRBV12-2 is tagged as a pseudogene. This CDR3 has 18 residues. The CDR3 here is CASRPPDRARTFNYGYTF. The DNA of the CDR3 is TGTGCAAGTCGCCCCCCGGACAGGGCAAGAACCTTTAACTATGGCTACACCTTC.

This clone was seen a few times. J is TRBJ2-2 and V is TRBV28; TRBD2 aligns across 10 bases. Germline V lookup: CDR1 MDHEN, CDR2 SYDVKM. J was trimmed by 6 bases and V by 4 bases; bases with no gene match: 5. CDR3 length: 15 amino acids. DNA for the CDR3: TGTGCCAGCAGTTCTAGCGGGAGTGCGGCCGGGGAGCTGTTTTTT. Translation: CASSSSGSAAGELFF.

The chain uses TRBV18 and TRBJ1-1; a possible D gene is TRBD1 (6 bases). This CDR3 spans 14 amino acids. Trimming took off 4 bases at V and 6 bases at J, with 15 bases between the two ends. Per the germline V gene, CDR1 is KGHSH and CDR2 is LQKENI. The CDR3 here is CASSREGVGSEAFF. The CDR3 nucleotides are TGTGCCAGCTCACGCGAGGGGGTCGGGTCTGAAGCTTTCTTT.

The chain recombines TRBV2 with TRBJ1-5; the match to TRBD1 covers 7 bases. With 6 bases clipped from V and 0 bases from J, the junction kept 5 bases outside the gene matches. This CDR3 comprises 15 residues. Per the germline V gene, CDR1 is SNHLY and CDR2 is FYNNEI. This CDR3 is CASRTGVGSNQPQHF. The CDR3, as DNA: TGTGCCAGCAGAACAGGGGTAGGTAGCAATCAGCCCCAGCATTTT.

V usage is TRBV18 and J usage is TRBJ2-7; TRBD1 matches 7 bases. Germline V lookup: CDR1 KGHSH, CDR2 LQKENI. Trimming removed 9 bases from V and 2 bases from J; junction bases left unmatched: 13. The CDR3 is 15 amino acids. This CDR3 reads CASGLRQGATYEQYF. The DNA for the CDR3 is TGTGCCAGTGGCCTTAGACAGGGAGCCACCTACGAGCAGTACTTC.

The chain joins TRBV7-9 to TRBJ2-1; 9 bases are shared with TRBD2. The CDR3 totals 17 residues. CDR1 SEHNR and CDR2 FQNEAQ come from the germline V gene (reference sequence). The V segment lost 5 bases and the J segment 3 bases; nucleotides outside the gene matches: 11. Here the CDR3 reads CASSIPTSGPSYNEQFF. As DNA, the CDR3 is TGTGCCAGCAGCATCCCGACTAGCGGCCCTAGCTACAATGAGCAGTTCTTC.

This clone was detected once. V usage is TRBV6-1 and J usage is TRBJ2-7, with D unresolved. The V gene's germline CDR1 is MNHNS and CDR2 SASEGT. Trimming took 1 base from V and 3 from J, leaving 10 bases between them. CDR3 length: 14 amino acids. The CDR3 region has the DNA TGTGCCAGCAGTGAAGGCCCGGTGAGCTACGAGCAGTACTTC. It is translated as CASSEGPVSYEQYF.

The chain employs TRBV2 and TRBJ2-5; D is uncertain. From germline, CDR1 is SNHLY and CDR2 FYNNEI. The CDR3 is 11 amino acids. V was pared by 9 bases and J by 3 bases, with 8 bases between. Here the CDR3 reads CARGLKETQYF. The CDR3 nucleotides are TGTGCCAGGGGGTTGAAAGAGACCCAGTACTTC.

V and J are TRBV5-1 and TRBJ2-1, with 12 bases identical to TRBD2. The CDR3 has 15 residues. Looked up from germline, CDR1 is SGHRS and CDR2 is YFSETQ. With V trimmed by 3 bases and J by 2 bases, 0 bases remained unmatched. CDR3 in amino acids: CASSWTSGAYNEQFF. In nucleotides, the CDR3 is TGCGCCAGCAGCTGGACTAGCGGGGCCTACAATGAGCAGTTCTTC.

The rearrangement uses TRBV19 and TRBJ2-7; 8 bases fit TRBD2. CDR1 is LNHDA, CDR2 SQIVND, per germline (reference sequence). The CDR3 is 18 amino acids. Germline trimming cut 5 bases from V and 3 bases from J; bases unmatched to any gene: 18. The CDR3 spells CASSRGGPAGASYYEQYF. Written as DNA, the CDR3 is TGTGCCAGTAGTCGGGGGGGCCCAGCGGGAGCTTCTTACTACGAGCAGTACTTC.

The chain has TRBV28 and TRBJ2-1; 9 nucleotides align to TRBD2. The length of the CDR3 is 16 residues. Germline V gene data show CDR1 as MDHEN and CDR2 as SYDVKM. Trimming cost V 5 bases and J 2 bases; bases outside gene matches: 7. DNA of the CDR3: TGTGCCAGCAGTCCCCTTAGCGGGGGCCCCTACAATGAGCAGTTCTTC. Translating gives CASSPLSGGPYNEQFF. Filled out from reference TRBV28 and TRBJ2-1, the complete variable domain reads DVKVTQSSRYLVKRTGEKVFLECVQDMDHENMFWYRQDPGLGLRLIYFSYDVKMKEKGDIPEGYSVSREKKERFSLILESASTNQTSMYLCASSPLSGGPYNEQFFGPGTRLTVL.

The rearrangement uses TRBV7-9 and TRBJ2-7; 9 positions agree with TRBD2. The CDR3 loop spans 15 amino acids. CDR1 is SEHNR and CDR2 is FQNEAQ in the germline V gene (reference sequence). Trimming cost V 1 base and J 5 bases; bases outside gene matches: 6. This CDR3 reads CASSLVSREGNEQYF. The CDR3 DNA reads TGTGCCAGCAGCTTAGTCTCGCGGGAGGGTAACGAGCAGTACTTC.

The rearrangement uses TRBV6-5 and TRBJ2-1; no reliable D call. Trimming cost V 2 bases and J 7 bases, with 15 bases left between them. The CDR3 has 15 residues. Germline lookup yields CDR1 MNHEY and CDR2 SVGAGI. DNA for the CDR3: TGTGCCAGCAGTTACGACGTGGGCCCAGTGAATGAGCAGTTCTTC. Its translation is CASSYDVGPVNEQFF.

Regarding this clone: At one end, the junction sequence differs from germline, possibly due to a read error. V usage is TRBV7-7 and J usage is TRBJ2-5; TRBD1 agrees at 9 bases. Germline CDR1 SSHAT, CDR2 FNYEAQ (reference sequence). The CDR3 has 15 amino acids. The CDR3 sequence is CASSPSGTGTGEQYF. The CDR3 DNA reads as TGTGCTAGCAGCCCGTCCGGGACAGGGACGGGGGAGCAGTACTTC.

The chain is built from TRBV5-1 and TRBJ2-2; 7 bases are shared with TRBD1. Germline V gives CDR1 SGHRS, CDR2 YFSETQ. V was pared by 3 bases and J by 4 bases, with 12 bases of the junction left unmatched. This CDR3 is 17 amino acids long. DNA of the CDR3: TGCGCCAGCAGCTGGGACAGACTGCTAGGCCCCACCGGGGAGCTGTTTTTT. Amino acids: CASSWDRLLGPTGELFF.

In this sample, this clone turned up once. This sequence joins TRBV5-1 and TRBJ2-2; D may be TRBD1 (5 bases). V was trimmed by 7 bases and J by 1 base, leaving 14 bases between them. Germline CDR1 and CDR2: SGHRS and YFSETQ. The CDR3 has 15 residues. As DNA, the CDR3 is TGCGCCAGCGGTCTTGACAGAGTGAACACCGGGGAGCTGTTTTTT. This gives the protein CASGLDRVNTGELFF. The full variable domain, completed using reference TRBV5-1 and TRBJ2-2, is KAGVTQTPRYLIKTRGQQVTLSCSPISGHRSVSWYQQTPGQGLQFLFEYFSETQRNKGNFPGRFSGRQFSNSRSEMNVSTLELGDSALYLCASGLDRVNTGELFFGEGSRLTVL.

The chain uses TRBV7-3 and TRBJ2-1, with TRBD2 identical over 9 bases. This CDR3 is built from 16 residues. Germline V gene lookup returns CDR1 SGHTA and CDR2 FQGTGA. J gave up 6 bases and V 3 bases, and 9 bases lay outside the gene matches. The CDR3: CASSFGGSGSLNEQFF. CDR3 sequence (DNA): TGTGCCAGCAGCTTTGGAGGTAGCGGGAGCCTCAATGAGCAGTTCTTC.

The gene calls are TRBV2 and TRBJ2-5; a possible D gene is TRBD1 (6 bases). This CDR3 comprises 13 residues. Germline loops: CDR1 SNHLY, CDR2 FYNNEI. The ends were cut back, 4 bases at V and 3 bases at J, with 9 bases in the middle. The CDR3 DNA reads as TGTGCCAGCAGTGGACAGGTCGAAGAGACCCAGTACTTC. It codes for CASSGQVEETQYF.

This clone was seen at least ten times. The V gene is TRBV5-1, the J gene TRBJ1-2, with TRBD1 matching 8 bases. The CDR3 covers 15 residues. In germline, CDR1 is SGHRS, CDR2 YFSETQ. The junction had 9 bases not matched to a gene; V was cut back by 0 bases and J by 8 bases. CDR3 nucleotides: TGCGCCAGCAGCTTGGAGGCAGGGGGCTCGGGCGGCTACACCTTC. This translates into CASSLEAGGSGGYTF.

The genes are TRBV6-1 and TRBJ1-2; a weak D match, TRBD1 (5 bases). Trimming pared 3 bases from V and 8 bases from J, leaving 7 bases between. CDR3 size: 11 residues. In germline, CDR1 is MNHNS, CDR2 SASEGT. Written as DNA, the CDR3 is TGTGCCAGCAGTGATCAGGGAGGCTACACCTTC. Protein sequence: CASSDQGGYTF.